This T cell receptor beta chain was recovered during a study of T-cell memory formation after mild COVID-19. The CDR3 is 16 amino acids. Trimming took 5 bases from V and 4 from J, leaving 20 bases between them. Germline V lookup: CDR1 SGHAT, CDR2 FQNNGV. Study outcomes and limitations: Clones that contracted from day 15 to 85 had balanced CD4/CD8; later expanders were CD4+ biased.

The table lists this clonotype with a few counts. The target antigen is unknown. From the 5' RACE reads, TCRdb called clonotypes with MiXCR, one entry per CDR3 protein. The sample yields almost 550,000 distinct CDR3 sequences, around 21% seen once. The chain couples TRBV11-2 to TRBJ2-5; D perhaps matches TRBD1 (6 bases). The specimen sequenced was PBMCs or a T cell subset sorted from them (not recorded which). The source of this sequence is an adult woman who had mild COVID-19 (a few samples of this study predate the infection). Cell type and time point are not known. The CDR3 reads CASSPPGNRERETQYF. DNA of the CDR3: TGTGCCAGCAGCCCCCCTGGCAACAGGGAAAGAGAGACCCAGTACTTC.